What follows is one T cell receptor (beta chain) and its context. V lost 2 bases to trimming and J lost 3 bases; unmatched junction nucleotides: 3. Germline CDR1 reads KGHDR; CDR2 reads SFDVKD. The CDR3 consists of 15 residues. TCRdb reprocessed the 5' RACE reads with MiXCR, giving one entry per CDR3 protein. The data contain roughly 63,000 distinct CDR3 sequences, more than 10% of them singletons. This sample was included in a study of early T cells in non-severe SARS-CoV-2 infection. Material: whole blood, obtained at baseline. This sequence was found in an adult who was a healthcare worker with PCR-confirmed SARS-CoV-2 infection or an uninfected control (not recorded which). The donor label of this sample is uncertain. The V and J genes are TRBV24-1 and TRBJ1-1, with 9 positions matching TRBD1. The CDR3 DNA is TGTGCCACCAGTGATTGGGACAGGGAAGACACTGAAGCTTTCTTT. The encoded protein is CATSDWDREDTEAFF.